One T cell receptor beta chain is described in this entry. Its antigen is not identified. Using CD45RO/CCR7/CD25/CD127/CD95/CD27, CD4+ naive, central memory, regulatory and stem cell-like memory cells were sorted. The entirety of the isolated RNA underwent reverse transcription, so expressed TCRB transcripts were sequenced. Generated by immunoSEQ multiplex PCR, the TCRdb table keeps only in-frame clones and is missing some. This table has 850,000 to 900,000 clones, about a sixth appearing once. The CDR3 covers 13 residues. CDR1 is SEHNR, CDR2 FQNEAQ, per germline (reference sequence). The V and J ends lost 7 bases and 3 bases respectively, with 12 bases between them. The data stem from a study of beta chain features in type 1 diabetes. The study's findings and limits: Within patients, naive, central memory and Treg TCRB repertoires seemed more similar than within healthy donors. A pattern of fewer insertions and more deletions at VDJ junctions was seen in type 1 diabetes patients.

The receptor comes from a young woman in good health. The J gene is TRBJ1-1, the V gene TRBV7-9; tentative D call: TRBD1 (5 bases). The specimen sequenced was naive CD4+ T cells from blood. The CDR3 loop reads CASNPLGDTEAFF. DNA of the CDR3: TGTGCCAGCAACCCCTTGGGGGACACTGAAGCTTTCTTT. Based on the CDR3 plus reference TRBV7-9 and TRBJ1-1, the full variable domain is DTGVSQNPRHKITKRGQNVTFRCDPISEHNRLYWYRQTLGQGPEFLTYFQNEAQLEKSRLLSDRFSAERPKGSFSTLEIQRTEQGDSAMYLCASNPLGDTEAFFGQGTRLTVV.